This entry lists 7 T cell receptor beta chains sequenced from one sample in a study of early stage breast cancer tumors. Method: immunoSEQ multiplex PCR; TCRdb's copy keeps in-frame clones and lacks some. The table records 45,000 to 60,000 clones, 75% to 85% of them present only once. The sample consisted of blood. All receptors come from a person between 50 and 60 years old with breast cancer.

The chain links TRBV4-2 to TRBJ2-7; D ambiguous. V gave up 1 base and J gave up 6 bases, with 10 bases separating them. This CDR3 has 13 residues. Germline CDR1 is LGHNA and CDR2 is YNFKEQ. CDR3 in amino acids: CASSQVGPREQYF. As DNA, the CDR3 is TGTGCCAGCAGCCAAGTTGGTCCCCGCGAGCAGTACTTC.

This clone was counted a few times. This chain links TRBV6-5 with TRBJ1-2; D gene ambiguous. The V gene lost 7 bases and the J gene lost 2 bases, with 11 bases spanning the gap. The germline V gene encodes CDR1 MNHEY and CDR2 SVGAGI. The CDR3 runs to 13 residues. The CDR3 region is CASKESGNYGYTF. CDR3 coding DNA: TGTGCCAGCAAGGAGAGCGGAAACTATGGCTACACCTTC.

The rearrangement joins TRBV5-1 to TRBJ2-1, with 7 bases matching TRBD1. Germline values: CDR1 SGHRS, CDR2 YFSETQ. The CDR3 length is 14 residues. V lost 9 bases and J lost 7; bases outside the gene matches: 13. The CDR3 DNA reads as TGCGCCACTCAGGGGGAGACAGGGTGGAATGAGCAGTTCTTC. Translated: CATQGETGWNEQFF. The whole variable domain, filled in from reference TRBV5-1 and TRBJ2-1, reads KAGVTQTPRYLIKTRGQQVTLSCSPISGHRSVSWYQQTPGQGLQFLFEYFSETQRNKGNFPGRFSGRQFSNSRSEMNVSTLELGDSALYLCATQGETGWNEQFFGPGTRLTVL.

The rearrangement joins TRBV5-8 to TRBJ2-7, with 10 nucleotides matching TRBD1. Looked up from germline, CDR1 is SGHTS and CDR2 is YDEGEE. The junction had 5 bases not matched to a gene; V was cut back by 2 bases and J by 6 bases. The CDR3 length is 14 residues. CDR3 DNA: TGTGCCAGCAGCTTACGGACAGGGGGTGGCGAGCAGTACTTC. Encoded protein: CASSLRTGGGEQYF.

The chain recombines TRBV19 with TRBJ1-1; D uncertain. Trimming cost V 7 bases and J 1 base, with 13 bases left between them. Germline values: CDR1 LNHDA, CDR2 SQIVND (reference sequence). There are 14 residues in the CDR3. The CDR3 DNA reads as TGTGCCAGTAAATTTCTAAACCCGAACACTGAAGCTTTCTTT. This gives the protein CASKFLNPNTEAFF.

The chain links TRBV4-3 to TRBJ2-7, with 8 nucleotides matching TRBD2. Per the germline V gene, CDR1 is LGHNA and CDR2 is YSLEER. J lost 7 bases, V lost 3 bases, and 8 bases had no gene match. The CDR3 loop spans 14 amino acids. In nucleotides, the CDR3 is TGCGCCAGCAGCCACCGCGGGAGGTCGGGTGAGCAGTACTTC. Translation: CASSHRGRSGEQYF.

In this sample, this clone turned up a few times. V is TRBV30 and J is TRBJ1-2; D not resolved. The CDR3 runs to 13 residues. V lost 0 bases and J 3 bases, leaving 8 bases between the germline ends. CDR1 and CDR2 from the germline V gene are GTSNPN and SVGIG (reference sequence). CDR3 loop: CAWSVQTDYGYTF. As DNA, the CDR3 is TGTGCCTGGAGTGTACAGACGGACTATGGCTACACCTTC.